A single sample gave rise to the 20 T cell receptor beta chains below, sequenced in a study of cytomegalovirus exposure and HLA in healthy donors. This PCR relied on a set of 60 Vbeta primers and 13 Jbeta primers. Produced via immunoSEQ multiplex PCR; TCRdb's table is partial and in-frame only. This sample has about 140,000 clones, with roughly 80% found just once. Material: PBMCs. These receptors were obtained from a woman aged 30 to 39 in good health and CMV-seronegative.

This sequence joins TRBV6-6 and TRBJ2-1; a possible D gene is TRBD1 (5 bases). This CDR3 region has 15 residues. Trimming pared 2 bases from V and 4 bases from J, leaving 12 bases between. In germline, CDR1 is MNHNY, CDR2 SVGAGI (reference sequence). The CDR3 coding sequence is TGTGCCAGCAGTTACAGGGGTACACCGTACAATGAGCAGTTCTTC. Its translation: CASSYRGTPYNEQFF.

This rearrangement joins TRBV2 to TRBJ1-2; D is unresolved. Germline V gene data show CDR1 as SNHLY and CDR2 as FYNNEI. V lost 5 bases and J lost 6, with 16 bases in between. The CDR3 has 14 residues. In DNA form, the CDR3 reads TGTGCCAGCAGTCGGGAGGTCACGGCCGATGGCTACACCTTC. Protein: CASSREVTADGYTF.

The chain carries TRBV2 and TRBJ2-6; D possibly corresponds to TRBD2 (5 bases). This CDR3 has 15 residues. Trimming left V 11 bases short and J 4 bases short, with 18 bases between. Looked up from germline, CDR1 is SNHLY and CDR2 is FYNNEI. The CDR3 coding sequence is TGTGCCGGCACAAGGGAGTCCGGGGGGGCCAACGTCCTGACTTTC. Protein product: CAGTRESGGANVLTF.

The chain is built from TRBV7-9 and TRBJ2-4, with 7 positions matching TRBD2. V was pared by 5 bases and J by 8 bases, with 6 bases of the junction left unmatched. This CDR3 is 13 amino acids long. CDR1 is SEHNR and CDR2 is FQNEAQ in the germline V gene (reference sequence). The CDR3 bases are TGTGCCAGCAGCGCGGGGAGGGGAGACATTCAGTACTTC. As protein: CASSAGRGDIQYF. The full variable domain, its missing parts supplied by reference TRBV7-9 and TRBJ2-4, is DTGVSQNPRHKITKRGQNVTFRCDPISEHNRLYWYRQTLGQGPEFLTYFQNEAQLEKSRLLSDRFSAERPKGSFSTLEIQRTEQGDSAMYLCASSAGRGDIQYFGAGTRLSVL.

This rearrangement joins TRBV10-2 to TRBJ1-2; D is possibly TRBD1 (6 bases). Per germline, CDR1 WSHSY and CDR2 SAAADI. The CDR3 consists of 16 residues. Trimming pared 0 bases from V and 7 bases from J, leaving 18 bases between. DNA for the CDR3: TGCGCCAGCAGTGAGTCGAAGGGGGGGGCGTTCTCTGGCTACACCTTC. Protein product: CASSESKGGAFSGYTF.

This rearrangement joins TRBV18 to TRBJ1-4, with 8 bases that match TRBD1. The CDR3 spans 13 residues. Germline V gene data show CDR1 as KGHSH and CDR2 as LQKENI. The J segment lost 6 bases and the V segment lost 8 bases, leaving 5 bases of the junction unmatched. The CDR3 DNA follows: TGTGCCAGCCAGCAGGGACAGGATGAAAAACTGTTTTTT. Translated, it gives CASQQGQDEKLFF.

There are a few counts of this clone. This chain uses TRBV30 with TRBJ1-4; D is uncertain. This CDR3 comprises 13 residues. Germline CDR1 GTSNPN, CDR2 SVGIG (reference sequence). The V and J ends lost 3 bases and 0 bases respectively, with 5 bases between them. CDR3 sequence: CAWSAATNEKLFF. CDR3 nucleotides: TGTGCCTGGAGCGCAGCAACTAATGAAAAACTGTTTTTT.

This clone was counted between two and nine times. CDR3 sequence: CASRLGLAYEQYF. The CDR3 bases are TGTGCCAGCAGACTCGGACTAGCGTACGAGCAGTACTTC. The chain employs TRBV2 and TRBJ2-7, with TRBD2 matching over 9 bases. CDR3 length: 13 amino acids. CDR1 and CDR2 (germline): SNHLY, FYNNEI. V lost 6 bases to trimming and J lost 4 bases; unmatched junction nucleotides: 4.

The chain recombines TRBV5-1 with TRBJ2-7; 7 nucleotides agree with TRBD1. The germline V gene has CDR1 SGHRS and CDR2 YFSETQ. The CDR3 is 15 amino acids. The trim removed 3 bases at V and 7 bases at J, leaving 13 bases unmatched. This chain's CDR3 is CASSSTGIKRVEQYF. The CDR3 nucleotides are TGCGCCAGCAGCTCGACAGGGATTAAACGTGTGGAGCAGTACTTC.

The chain recombines TRBV2 with TRBJ2-7; no definite D call. The CDR3 spans 13 residues. CDR1 and CDR2 from the germline V gene are SNHLY and FYNNEI. Trimming cost V 3 bases and J 3 bases, with 9 bases left between them. The CDR3 region is CASSDARIYEQYF. Written as DNA, the CDR3 is TGTGCCAGCAGTGATGCCAGAATCTACGAGCAGTACTTC.

The J gene is TRBJ2-1, the V gene TRBV5-1, with D possibly TRBD1 on 5 matching bases. Trimming cost V 0 bases and J 6 bases, with 10 bases left between them. The germline gives CDR1 SGHRS, CDR2 YFSETQ. The CDR3 runs to 14 residues. The chain's CDR3 is CASSLGQSSNEQFF. In DNA, the CDR3 is TGCGCCAGCAGCTTGGGACAGAGCAGCAATGAGCAGTTCTTC.

The rearrangement uses TRBV19 and TRBJ1-1, with 7 bases aligning to TRBD1. J lost 2 bases, V lost 7 bases, and 7 bases had no gene match. The CDR3 has 14 amino acids. Looked up from germline, CDR1 is LNHDA and CDR2 is SQIVND (reference sequence). The CDR3 DNA is TGTGCCAGTACCCTCCGGGACAGAAACACTGAAGCTTTCTTT. Amino acids: CASTLRDRNTEAFF.

The chain carries TRBV6-5 and TRBJ2-5, with TRBD1 matching over 9 bases. Per the germline V gene, CDR1 is MNHEY and CDR2 is SVGAGI. CDR3 length: 15 amino acids. Germline trimming cut 5 bases from V and 5 bases from J; bases unmatched to any gene: 9. This CDR3 is CASSRQGGLWETQYF. The CDR3 DNA is TGTGCCAGCAGTAGACAGGGGGGCCTTTGGGAGACCCAGTACTTC.

This clone occurred a few times. The gene calls are TRBV4-3 and TRBJ2-3, with 8 bases that match TRBD2. Germline V gene lookup returns CDR1 LGHNA and CDR2 YSLEER. This CDR3 region has 15 residues. Trimming removed 4 bases from V and 5 bases from J; junction bases left unmatched: 8. CDR3 region: CASSPGTSWLDTQYF. The CDR3 DNA reads as TGCGCCAGCAGCCCCGGGACTAGTTGGTTAGATACGCAGTATTTT.

V is TRBV11-2 and J is TRBJ2-7, with TRBD2 matching over 11 bases. V was pared by 4 bases and J by 4 bases, with 9 bases of the junction left unmatched. Germline CDR1 reads SGHAT; CDR2 reads FQNNGV. CDR3 length equals 16 residues. The CDR3 DNA reads as TGTGCCAGCAGCTCCTCCGGGACTAGCGGATATTACGAGCAGTACTTC. It translates to CASSSSGTSGYYEQYF.

The gene calls are TRBV29-1 and TRBJ2-7; 10 positions match TRBD1. The CDR3 spans 13 residues. V shed 4 bases and J 7 bases; nucleotides not matched to a gene: 7. Germline V gene data show CDR1 as SQVTM and CDR2 as ANQGSEA. CDR3 sequence: CSVGGTGAGEQYF. DNA of the CDR3: TGCAGCGTTGGCGGGACAGGGGCTGGGGAGCAGTACTTC.

The chain recombines TRBV5-1 with TRBJ1-2; D gene unclear. Trimming shortened V by 0 bases and J by 8 bases, and 17 bases separated the two germline ends. The germline V gene encodes CDR1 SGHRS and CDR2 YFSETQ. The CDR3 extends over 15 amino acids. CDR3 loop: CASSLEGERASGYTF. The CDR3, as DNA: TGCGCCAGCAGCTTGGAGGGAGAAAGGGCTAGCGGCTACACCTTC.

V gene TRBV5-1 combines with J gene TRBJ2-3; a weak D match, TRBD2 (5 bases). The CDR3 sequence is 17 residues long. Germline V gene data show CDR1 as SGHRS and CDR2 as YFSETQ. V lost 0 bases, J lost 3 bases, and 17 bases lay in between. CDR3: CASSLGGVTSGTDTQYF. DNA for the CDR3: TGCGCCAGCAGCTTGGGTGGGGTCACCAGCGGAACAGATACGCAGTATTTT.

The chain combines TRBV27 with TRBJ2-2, with TRBD2 matching over 9 bases. This CDR3 contains 14 residues. Unmatched junction bases numbered 2, after V lost 8 bases and J lost 1 base. From germline, CDR1 is MNHEY and CDR2 SMNVEV (reference sequence). The CDR3 nucleotides read TGTGCCAGCCGACTAGCGGTGAACACCGGGGAGCTGTTTTTT. Amino acids: CASRLAVNTGELFF.

Only a few counts were recorded for this clone. This chain joins TRBV4-1 and TRBJ1-4; D gene unclear. The V and J ends lost 3 bases and 8 bases respectively, with 28 bases between them. Germline values: CDR1 MGHRA, CDR2 YSYEKL. This CDR3 comprises 19 residues. The CDR3 loop is CASSQDSMTLFGFREKLFF. CDR3 nucleotides: TGCGCCAGCAGCCAGGACTCGATGACCCTGTTCGGGTTCCGGGAAAAACTGTTTTTT.